The clone carrying this T cell receptor beta chain came up many times. Its target is not known. The sample originates from a study of T cells after yellow fever vaccination. Study-level background: Fractions with few cells were prepared using SMART-Seq v4 Ultra Low Input. Study-level points and caveats: Most primary-vaccination clones reappeared after the booster (less than 98% CD4, about 88% CD8). Few clonotypes appeared in both CD4 and CD8 compartments.

CDR1 is SGHTA, CDR2 FQGNSA, per germline. V gave up 0 bases and J gave up 2 bases; unmatched junction bases: 6. This CDR3 has 16 amino acids. 5'RACE template switching produced TCR cDNA carrying a universal primer site and UMIs. In TCRdb, the 5' RACE reads were re-called with MiXCR into one record per CDR3 protein. This table holds more than 120,000 distinct CDR3 sequences, around 7.7% found once. The receptor's source is a man aged 30 to 39 who received the YFV17D yellow fever vaccine. The chain has TRBV7-2 and TRBJ2-7; 8 nucleotides line up with TRBD1. Sequencing used CD4+ T cells sorted from PBMCs, obtained 5 days after the yellow fever booster vaccination. The CDR3 nucleotides read TGTGCCAGCAGCTTAGCAGGACAGGGACATACCTACGAGCAGTACTTC. This codes for CASSLAGQGHTYEQYF.